Listed below are T cell receptor beta chains from one sample, sequenced in a study of patients and donors after allogeneic stem cell transplantation. TCRdb reprocessed the RT-PCR reads with MiXCR, giving one entry per CDR3 protein. Found here are hundreds of thousands of distinct CDR3 sequences, roughly 16% of them singletons; the top ten hold 7.2%. Sequences were obtained from blood, either unsorted or a sorted T cell fraction (not recorded which). All receptors come from a human donor who was either an allogeneic HSCT recipient or a stem cell or donor lymphocyte infusion donor (not recorded which). It is not recorded whose cells these are; they may come from a transplant donor. CDR3s include the opening cysteine and the closing phenylalanine or tryptophan. D genes are given only for firm matches. Expanded clones get a size class; other rows say once, few or many, or leave the size out.

TRBV5-1	TRBJ2-5	TRBD1	-	CASSPPGTGRKTQYF	TGCGCCAGCAGCCCGCCGGGGACAGGGAGGAAGACCCAGTACTTC
TRBV20-1	TRBJ2-5	TRBD2	-	CSASDPTSGIETQYF	TGCAGTGCTAGCGATCCGACTAGCGGGATCGAGACCCAGTACTTC
TRBV20-1	TRBJ2-7	-	-	CSATLNSPTYEQYF	TGCAGTGCTACCCTTAATAGCCCGACCTACGAGCAGTACTTC
TRBV12-3/TRBV12-4	TRBJ2-7	-	-	CASRLLVGYEQYF	TGTGCCAGCAGACTACTAGTGGGGTACGAGCAGTACTTC
TRBV6-2/TRBV6-3	TRBJ2-7	TRBD1	many	CASSGRHGNRGSYEQYF	TGTGCCAGCAGTGGCCGTCATGGGAACAGGGGCTCCTACGAGCAGTACTTC
TRBV12-3/TRBV12-4	TRBJ2-5	-	few	CASSSSEFQETQYF	TGTGCCAGCAGCTCTTCAGAATTCCAAGAGACCCAGTACTTC
TRBV20-1	TRBJ1-2	-	few	CSARDIVTVNGYTF	TGCAGTGCTAGAGATATCGTGACGGTAAATGGCTACACCTTC
TRBV14	TRBJ1-3	-	-	CASSQVRGPSGNTIYF	TGTGCCAGCAGCCAAGTCCGGGGGCCCTCTGGAAACACCATATATTTT
TRBV24-1	TRBJ2-2	-	many	CATSGDTGELFF	TGTGCCACCAGTGGGGACACCGGGGAGCTGTTTTTT
TRBV9	TRBJ1-1	-	many	CASSLEGGAEAFF	TGTGCCAGCAGTCTTGAGGGGGGGGCTGAAGCTTTCTTT
TRBV14	TRBJ1-2	TRBD1	-	CASSRTGELVGYTF	TGTGCCAGCAGCCGGACAGGGGAACTTGTCGGCTACACCTTC
TRBV10-3	TRBJ2-2	-	-	CAISEPVLNSGELFF	TGTGCCATCAGTGAACCGGTTTTAAACAGCGGGGAGCTGTTTTTT
TRBV6-1	TRBJ1-5	TRBD1	few	CASSTTGAGNQPQHF	TGTGCCAGCAGTACGACAGGGGCAGGCAATCAGCCCCAGCATTTT
TRBV4-3	TRBJ2-1	TRBD2	-	CASSQDRTGTSGVYEQFF	TGCGCCAGCAGCCAAGATCGCACCGGGACTAGCGGGGTATATGAGCAGTTCTTC
TRBV5-1	TRBJ1-1	-	-	CASSLYSGLNTEAFF	TGCGCCAGCAGCTTATATAGCGGTCTGAACACTGAAGCTTTCTTT
TRBV20-1	TRBJ2-7	-	-	CSARAGYEQYF	TGCAGTGCTAGAGCGGGCTACGAGCAGTACTTC
TRBV6-4	TRBJ2-2	-	-	CASSPLGGGTTGELFF	TGTGCCAGCAGTCCCCTAGGTGGGGGCACCACCGGGGAGCTGTTTTTT
TRBV24-1	TRBJ2-1	-	few	CAPGAEQFF	TGTGCCCCCGGGGCTGAGCAGTTCTTC
TRBV29-1	TRBJ1-3	-	few	CSVVGRTSGNTIYF	TGCAGCGTTGTTGGACGGACCTCTGGAAACACCATATATTTT
TRBV20-1	TRBJ1-2	-	few	CSAIQGGYGYTF	TGCAGTGCTATACAGGGCGGGTATGGCTACACCTTC
TRBV4-1	TRBJ2-7	TRBD1	few	CASSDRGATYEQYF	TGCGCCAGCAGCGACAGGGGGGCCACCTACGAGCAGTACTTC
TRBV5-1	TRBJ1-1	-	-	CASSLVRGAELHTEAFF	TGCGCCAGCAGCTTGGTGAGGGGGGCCGAGCTGCACACTGAAGCTTTCTTT
TRBV6-1	TRBJ2-4	TRBD2	few	CASRVLASGAKNIQYF	TGTGCCAGCAGAGTACTAGCGTCTGGAGCCAAAAACATTCAGTACTTC
TRBV5-5	TRBJ2-3	TRBD1	-	CASSLVGQGESWDTQYF	TGTGCCAGCAGCTTGGTGGGACAGGGGGAAAGTTGGGATACGCAGTATTTT
TRBV4-1	TRBJ2-7	-	few	CASSQGSTASYEQYF	TGCGCCAGCAGCCAAGGGTCGACAGCCTCCTACGAGCAGTACTTC
TRBV27	TRBJ2-1	-	-	CASSLSGGQWHNEQFF	TGTGCCAGCAGTTTATCGGGCGGTCAATGGCACAATGAGCAGTTCTTC
TRBV27	TRBJ2-2	TRBD2	-	CASSPRGGRSNTGELFF	TGTGCCAGCAGTCCGCGCGGGGGGAGGTCGAACACCGGGGAGCTGTTTTTT
TRBV29-1	TRBJ2-7	-	-	CSVQLGSEQYF	TGCAGCGTCCAACTAGGTTCCGAGCAGTACTTC
TRBV7-7	TRBJ2-1	TRBD1	-	CASSRRPGQGPNEQFF	TGTGCTAGCAGCCGACGGCCGGGACAGGGGCCCAATGAGCAGTTCTTC
TRBV27	TRBJ2-1	-	few	CASGRGSRGSNEQFF	TGTGCCAGCGGGCGGGGTAGCCGGGGGAGCAATGAGCAGTTCTTC
TRBV19	TRBJ1-2	-	-	CASRRGDGYTF	TGTGCCAGTAGGAGGGGAGATGGCTACACCTTC
TRBV24-1	TRBJ2-3	-	many	CATSGEDTQYF	TGTGCCACCAGTGGCGAAGATACGCAGTATTTT
TRBV19	TRBJ2-3	-	-	CASSTTPDTQYF	TGTGCCAGTAGTACGACACCAGATACGCAGTATTTT
TRBV7-3	TRBJ1-2	-	-	CASSPRTGNNGYTF	TGTGCCAGCAGCCCCAGAACAGGGAATAATGGCTACACCTTC
TRBV7-2	TRBJ1-1	TRBD1	few	CASSGTGVPRAFF	TGTGCCAGCAGCGGAACAGGGGTGCCCCGGGCTTTCTTT
TRBV20-1	TRBJ1-1	-	many	CSARGEGETEAFF	TGCAGTGCTAGAGGTGAGGGAGAGACTGAAGCTTTCTTT
TRBV5-1	TRBJ2-3	TRBD1	-	CASSLSRGQGVTDTQYF	TGCGCCAGCAGCTTGTCTCGGGGTCAGGGGGTAACAGATACGCAGTATTTT
TRBV12-3/TRBV12-4	TRBJ2-7	-	few	CASSLAQGREQYF	TGTGCCAGCAGTTTAGCACAGGGCAGGGAGCAGTACTTC
TRBV20-1	TRBJ1-2	-	-	CSASKGYRNSNYGYTF	TGCAGTGCTAGTAAGGGGTACAGGAACTCTAACTATGGCTACACCTTC
TRBV3-1	TRBJ2-1	TRBD2	many	CASSQGDMGLDNNEQFF	TGTGCCAGCAGCCAAGGAGATATGGGACTAGACAACAATGAGCAGTTCTTC
TRBV12-3/TRBV12-4	TRBJ2-2	TRBD2	many	CASRKQGAGGNTGELFF	TGTGCCAGCAGAAAGCAGGGCGCGGGGGGCAACACCGGGGAGCTGTTTTTT
TRBV7-2	TRBJ1-5	TRBD1	-	CASSTTGQGGMPQHF	TGTGCCAGCAGCACTACGGGACAGGGGGGGATGCCCCAGCATTTT
TRBV29-1	TRBJ1-1	-	-	CSVIRQTNTEAFF	TGCAGCGTAATCAGACAGACGAACACTGAAGCTTTCTTT
TRBV6-5	TRBJ2-1	-	-	CASSYLGQLDEQFF	TGTGCCAGCAGTTACTTGGGACAACTCGATGAGCAGTTCTTC
TRBV5-1	TRBJ2-3	TRBD2	many	CASSRVRGEIDTQYF	TGCGCCAGCAGCAGAGTCCGGGGGGAGATAGATACGCAGTATTTT
TRBV7-9	TRBJ1-2	-	-	CASSLVDHGYTF	TGTGCCAGCAGCTTAGTGGACCATGGCTACACCTTC
TRBV12-3/TRBV12-4	TRBJ2-7	TRBD2	few	CASRSSGSSEQYF	TGTGCCAGCAGGAGTAGCGGGAGTAGTGAGCAGTACTTC
TRBV7-9	TRBJ2-1	-	few	CASSLVPRANEQFF	TGTGCCAGCAGCTTAGTCCCGAGGGCAAATGAGCAGTTCTTC
TRBV5-1	TRBJ1-1	-	many	CASSRTGWTEAFF	TGCGCCAGCAGCCGGACGGGGTGGACTGAAGCTTTCTTT
TRBV7-8	TRBJ2-5	-	-	CASSKTAKQETQYF	TGTGCCAGCAGCAAGACAGCCAAACAAGAGACCCAGTACTTC
TRBV6-5	TRBJ2-7	TRBD1	-	CASSYPTGKGYEQYF	TGTGCCAGCAGTTACCCGACAGGGAAAGGCTACGAGCAGTACTTC
TRBV5-5	TRBJ2-2	-	-	CASSLSSISGGELFF	TGTGCCAGCAGCTTGAGCTCCATTAGTGGCGGGGAGCTGTTTTTT
TRBV5-4	TRBJ2-1	TRBD1	-	CASSPSDRVYNEQFF	TGTGCCAGCAGTCCCTCGGACAGGGTCTACAATGAGCAGTTCTTC
TRBV7-3	TRBJ2-1	TRBD2	many	CASSASGPSYNEQFF	TGTGCCAGCAGCGCTAGCGGGCCTTCCTACAATGAGCAGTTCTTC
TRBV4-3	TRBJ1-6	TRBD1	many	CASSPGQPAEYNSPLHF	TGCGCCAGCAGCCCGGGACAGCCAGCCGAGTATAATTCACCCCTCCACTTT
TRBV11-1	TRBJ2-7	TRBD1	-	CASSRTGGNEQYF	TGTGCCAGCAGCCGGACAGGGGGGAACGAGCAGTACTTC
TRBV12-3/TRBV12-4	TRBJ1-2	-	many	CASSLAQGYGYTF	TGTGCCAGCAGTTTGGCGCAGGGGTATGGCTACACCTTC
TRBV18	TRBJ2-1	-	-	CASSLSVRPSNEQFF	TGTGCCAGCTCCCTTTCCGTTCGGCCTTCCAATGAGCAGTTCTTC
TRBV27	TRBJ1-2	-	few	CASSLESGDGYTF	TGTGCCAGCAGTTTAGAGTCAGGGGATGGCTACACCTTC
TRBV9	TRBJ2-1	-	-	CASSVENSPEQFF	TGTGCCAGCAGCGTAGAGAATAGCCCTGAGCAGTTCTTC